There are a few counts of the clone carrying this T cell receptor (beta chain). Just one base apart from a much larger clone, this may be a read error. This record comes from a study of molecular identifiers for immune sequencing clone quantification. Looking at the study overall: With replicates, the RNA of about 21,000 or 97,000 naive CD8 cells was split five ways and four were sequenced.

TCRdb reanalysed the PCR reads using MiXCR and keeps one entry per CDR3 protein. The table includes about 36,000 distinct CDR3 sequences, less than 20% detected once. The germline V and J ends were trimmed by 11 bases and 3 bases, with 10 bases remaining between them. The CDR3 covers 12 residues. CDR1 and CDR2 from the germline V gene are SNHLY and FYNNEI. Sequenced material: naive CD8+ T cells from blood, with Jurkat cell RNA spiked in. Subset reported: FACS-sorted CD8+CD4-CCR7+CD45RA+ naive T cells. This TCR was sampled from a human donor in good health. Some libraries in this study had Jurkat cell RNA spiked in. The gene calls are TRBV2 and TRBJ2-2, with D unclear. CDR3 loop: CAADRDTGELFF. The DNA of the CDR3 is TGTGCCGCTGATAGGGACACCGGGGAGCTGTTTTTT.